Described below is a single TCR beta chain sequence and its context. The antigen is unknown. The data belong to a study of CD8+ T cells in alopecia areata. Study-level findings and limits: Scalp and blood samples kept many expanded lesional clones throughout tofacitinib.

The sequencing template was cDNA reverse transcribed from extracted RNA. TCRdb's copy holds only in-frame clones and misses some; the assay was immunoSEQ multiplex PCR. Of under 130,000 clones listed, 86% are singletons. The germline V gene encodes CDR1 SNHLY and CDR2 FYNNEI. V was cut by 11 bases and J by 7 bases, with 15 bases left in between. This CDR3 has 11 amino acids. The treatment: oral pan-JAK inhibitor, 5-10 mg twice daily. Starting from PBMCs, sorting isolated CD4+ and CD8+ T cells. The clonotype originates from a human donor with alopecia areata. Sequenced material: CD8+ T cells sorted from blood, taken around week 31, from a patient treated with tofacitinib. The V gene is TRBV2, the J gene TRBJ2-7, with D perhaps TRBD2 (5 bases). The CDR3 is CASPGIKEQYF. Written as DNA, the CDR3 is TGTGCCTCTCCGGGAATTAAAGAGCAGTACTTC.